Presented here are 10 T cell receptor beta chains from one specimen sequenced in a study of vaccination and CD4 T cells after COVID-19. Antigens for these TCRs are unknown. Treatment indicated: roughly ten-day PBMC culture with coronavirus spike peptide pools or control peptides (ViraFEST assay). At the Johns Hopkins FTIC core, DNA taken from cultured CD4+ T cells was sequenced by way of the Oncomine TCR Beta short-read assay. Each CDR3 protein is one row after TCRdb ran MiXCR on the PCR reads. The data show over 5,000 distinct CDR3 sequences, 46% seen once. The specimen was CD4+ T cells from blood, cultured in vitro. The receptors come from a human donor who had recovered from COVID-19.

The chain combines TRBV29-1 with TRBJ2-3, with D tentatively TRBD1 (6 bases). The V and J ends lost 6 bases and 6 bases respectively, with 10 bases between them. Germline lookup yields CDR1 SQVTM and CDR2 ANQGSEA. This CDR3 comprises 11 residues. The CDR3 nucleotides read TGCAGCGTAACGAGGGGGGATACGCAGTATTTT. It encodes CSVTRGDTQYF.

This clonotype was observed a few times. J is TRBJ2-7 and V is TRBV19, with 10 nucleotides matching TRBD2. The V segment lost 2 bases and the J segment 0 bases; nucleotides outside the gene matches: 4. The CDR3 is 16 residues long. CDR1 is LNHDA, CDR2 SQIVND, per germline (reference sequence). The CDR3 is CASSITTSGISYEQYF. In DNA, the CDR3 is TGTGCCAGTAGTATAACCACTAGCGGGATCTCCTACGAGCAGTACTTC.

This clonotype was counted between two and nine times. V is TRBV2 and J is TRBJ1-5, with unresolved D. The germline gives CDR1 SNHLY, CDR2 FYNNEI. The CDR3 spans 13 residues. Trimming took off 8 bases at V and 6 bases at J, with 14 bases between the two ends. CDR3 in DNA: TGTGCCAGCGACGTAAGGCCGCCTCAGCCCCAGCATTTT. Encoded protein: CASDVRPPQPQHF.

Worth noting for this clonotype: One end of the junction varies from germline; a read error may be responsible. The gene calls are TRBV10-1 and TRBJ2-4; 10 positions match TRBD2. This CDR3 has 17 residues. The germline gives CDR1 WNHNN, CDR2 SYGVQD (reference sequence). CDR3 loop: CASLLAGKLLAKNIQCF. The CDR3 nucleotides read TGCGCCAGTTTACTAGCGGGGAAACTCCTAGCCAAAAACATTCAGTGCTTC.

This clonotype has just a few counts. V usage is TRBV2 and J usage is TRBJ1-5; 7 bases map to TRBD1. V shed 8 bases, J shed 9 bases, and the junction held 19 bases outside the gene matches. Germline CDR1 SNHLY, CDR2 FYNNEI. This CDR3 comprises 16 residues. This CDR3 is CASRLGTASDLGPQHF. The CDR3 nucleotides read TGTGCCAGCCGTTTGGGGACAGCCTCCGATCTTGGGCCCCAGCATTTT.

V usage is TRBV5-1 and J usage is TRBJ2-1, with D unresolved. Germline V gives CDR1 SGHRS, CDR2 YFSETQ. This CDR3 has 11 residues. V was pared by 6 bases and J by 5 bases, with 6 bases between. The CDR3 spells CASTSDNEQFF. CDR3 nucleotides: TGCGCCAGCACTTCCGACAATGAGCAGTTCTTC.

This chain links TRBV12-3 or TRBV12-4 with TRBJ1-6, with D possibly matching TRBD1 (5 bases). The V gene lost 1 base and the J gene lost 11 bases, with 15 bases spanning the gap. This CDR3 has 15 residues. DNA of the CDR3: TGTGCCAGCAGTTTAGGCAGGATCGGGGGGACACCCCTCCACTTT. This translates into CASSLGRIGGTPLHF.

This rearrangement joins TRBV19 to TRBJ2-2; TRBD1 aligns across 7 bases. CDR1 and CDR2 (germline): LNHDA, SQIVND (reference sequence). This CDR3 comprises 14 residues. Trimming cost V 1 base and J 7 bases; bases outside gene matches: 3. CDR3 residues: CASSIVTGVGELFF. Here the CDR3 DNA reads TGTGCCAGTAGTATAGTTACAGGGGTCGGGGAGCTGTTTTTT.

The CDR3 region is CASSLDRANGELFF. The CDR3 DNA sequence: TGTGCCAGCAGTCTAGACAGGGCTAACGGGGAGCTGTTTTTT. This chain uses TRBV6-1 with TRBJ2-2; the match to TRBD1 covers 7 bases. The germline V gene has CDR1 MNHNS and CDR2 SASEGT. The junction had 7 bases not matched to a gene; V was cut back by 5 bases and J by 7 bases. This CDR3 spans 14 amino acids.

V gene TRBV5-4 combines with J gene TRBJ1-6; D possibly corresponds to TRBD1 (6 bases). The germline gives CDR1 SGHNT, CDR2 YYREEE (reference sequence). The V gene lost 4 bases and the J gene lost 8 bases, with 16 bases spanning the gap. The CDR3 has 15 amino acids. This CDR3 reads CASSKNQGLDSPLHF. CDR3 DNA sequence: TGTGCCAGCAGCAAAAACCAGGGGCTCGATTCACCCCTCCACTTT.